This note documents a single TCR beta chain sequence. The data derive from a study of patients and donors after allogeneic stem cell transplantation. TCRdb called the RT-PCR reads again in MiXCR, with one record for every CDR3 protein. The sample shows about 960,000 distinct CDR3 sequences, roughly 17% of them seen only once. Germline-derived CDR1 and CDR2 are LGHDT and YNNKEL (reference sequence). This CDR3 has 16 amino acids. The V gene end was trimmed by 2 bases and the J gene end by 5 bases; junction bases not matched to a gene: 7. The sequencing sample was made of blood, either unsorted or a sorted T cell fraction (not recorded which). The origin of this receptor is a human donor who was either an allogeneic HSCT recipient or a stem cell or donor lymphocyte infusion donor (not recorded which). It is not recorded whose cells these are; they may come from a transplant donor. V gene TRBV3-1 combines with J gene TRBJ2-5; 11 bases fit TRBD2. The CDR3 is CASSQRTSGYRETQYF. The CDR3 DNA sequence: TGTGCCAGCAGCCAAAGGACTAGCGGGTATCGGGAGACCCAGTACTTC.